The clone carrying this TCR beta chain appeared a single time. This sample is part of a study of blood T cell repertoires in COVID-19. At the level of the study: The United States, Italy and Spain were the sources of the acute and convalescent COVID-19 samples. Sample material is recorded as cDNA or gDNA derived from T cells, B-cell-depleted T cells, or PBMCs.

Per the original data handling: Estimation of nucleated cell counts relied on the amplification of reference gene primers. Assay: immunoSEQ multiplex PCR; the TCRdb copy retains only in-frame clones and omits some. Clone size and the V and J calls come from that table; the DNA yielded D and trimming. The sample contains approximately 190,000 clones, almost 85% of which appear only once. The CDR3 runs to 13 residues. Trimming cost V 2 bases and J 5 bases, with 9 bases left between them. CDR1 and CDR2 from the germline V gene are SGHRS and YFSETQ. V gene TRBV5-1 combines with J gene TRBJ2-3; D is uncertain. Sequencing input: peripheral blood. The sequence was collected from a woman in her seventies with active or convalescent COVID-19. The CDR3 sequence: CASSFEPGDTQYF. The CDR3, as DNA: TGCGCCAGCAGCTTCGAGCCCGGAGATACGCAGTATTTT.